The present T cell receptor (beta chain) was sequenced within a study of T cell responses to AZD1222 COVID-19 vaccine. Findings of the study overall: Sampling that yielded the repertoires occurred only after the peak T cell response. Baseline seropositives among AZD1222 recipients totaled only 5 to 7. Regions 160-218 and 743-854 held dominance among vaccine-associated CD4 TCRs, which spanned spike.

Worth noting for this clone: Its antigen is still unknown.

Sequencing was performed with immunoSEQ multiplex PCR; in TCRdb, only in-frame clones are kept and a portion is missing. The sample yields 150,000 to 200,000 clones, around 94% seen once. With 10 bases removed from V and 4 bases from J, the gap between germline ends came to 11 bases. Germline CDR1 is SNHLY and CDR2 is FYNNEI. This CDR3 region has 13 residues. Sequencing used peripheral blood, obtained 28 days after the second AZD1222 dose. The receptor was derived from an adult who received the AZD1222 COVID-19 vaccine. The rearrangement links TRBV2 to TRBJ1-6; D call uncertain. The CDR3, as DNA: TGTGCCACCACTAGCAGTTATAATTCACCCCTCCACTTT. Residues: CATTSSYNSPLHF.